This TCR beta chain was sequenced during a study of blood T cell repertoires in COVID-19. Across the whole study: The samples span acute and convalescent COVID-19 from the United States, Italy and Spain. PBMCs, B-cell-depleted T cells, or T cells provided the cDNA or gDNA that made up the material.

Trimming removed 2 bases from V and 4 bases from J, with 13 bases in between. CDR1 is MNHNS, CDR2 SASEGT, per germline. This CDR3 has 15 residues. Under the authors' procedure: Estimation of nucleated cell counts relied on the amplification of reference gene primers. TCRdb's copy holds only in-frame clones and misses some; the assay was immunoSEQ multiplex PCR. That table is the source of V, J and clone size, and D and trimming were worked out from the DNA. The sample consists of approximately 220,000 clones, roughly 89% of them appearing once. The sample comprised PBMCs or T cells enriched from blood (not recorded which). The chain couples TRBV6-1 to TRBJ2-3, with a tentative D call TRBD1 (6 bases). This sequence originates from a woman aged 40-49 years with acute COVID-19. In nucleotides, the CDR3 is TGTGCCAGCAGTGAACAAGGGGGATCAGCAGATACGCAGTATTTT. It translates to CASSEQGGSADTQYF.